This is a list of T cell receptor beta chains from one sample in a study of Ad26.COV2.S vaccination and SARS-CoV-2 variants. The data were produced by immunoSEQ multiplex PCR, yet TCRdb's version contains in-frame clones alone and is incomplete. The sample has 380,000 or so clones; around 88% are singletons. The source was peripheral blood, collected in a trial of Ad26.COV2.S vaccine versus placebo. The receptors here all came from a person aged 18-65 years who received the Ad26.COV2.S COVID-19 vaccine or a placebo. CDR3s include the opening cysteine and the closing phenylalanine or tryptophan. The D gene is left open where the match is weak. The size field is filled for only some rows; it gives once, few, many or a size class.

clone_size,d_call,j_call,v_call,cdr3_nt,cdr3_aa
NA,NA,TRBJ2-4,TRBV11-3,TGTGCCAGCAGTGCCGGAGCCAAAAACATTCAGTACTTC,CASSAGAKNIQYF
NA,NA,TRBJ1-1,TRBV12-3/TRBV12-4,TGTGCCAGCAAGGGGCCCCCGAACACTGAAGCTTTCTTT,CASKGPPNTEAFF
few,TRBD1,TRBJ1-1,TRBV19,TGTGCCAGTAGTCCTGGACAGGGAAGGGGTGAAGCTTTCTTT,CASSPGQGRGEAFF
NA,NA,TRBJ2-7,TRBV28,TGTGCCAGCAGTTGGTCCTCGGGAGAACAGGGGACCTACGAGCAGTACTTC,CASSWSSGEQGTYEQYF
NA,NA,TRBJ2-1,TRBV20-1,TGCAGTGCTTCATCCTACAATGAGCAGTTCTTC,CSASSYNEQFF
NA,NA,TRBJ2-5,TRBV24-1,TGTGCCACCAGTGACCCAGGGTTCCAAGAGACCCAGTACTTC,CATSDPGFQETQYF
NA,NA,TRBJ1-2,TRBV5-4,TGTGCCAGCAGCTTGGAGGGCCCCTATGGCTACACCTTC,CASSLEGPYGYTF
few,NA,TRBJ2-5,TRBV10-2,TGCGCCAGCAGTGAGTCGGGGCCAACGGAGACCCAGTACTTC,CASSESGPTETQYF
NA,TRBD2,TRBJ2-3,TRBV6-4,TGTGCCAGTGGGAGCGGGACCGAGCAGTATTTT,CASGSGTEQYF
few,TRBD1,TRBJ1-4,TRBV5-6,TGTGCCAGCAGCTACACAGGGGGCCAACTGTTTTTT,CASSYTGGQLFF
NA,TRBD1,TRBJ1-1,TRBV5-6,TGTGCCAGCACTCTCAGGGGGGCGAACACTGAAGCTTTCTTT,CASTLRGANTEAFF
NA,NA,TRBJ1-5,TRBV12-3/TRBV12-4,TGTGCCAGCAGTTTCTCGGAGGATCAGCCCCAGCATTTT,CASSFSEDQPQHF
once,NA,TRBJ1-1,TRBV7-2,TGTGCCAGCAGCGGAGGGGGTTTGAACACTGAAGCTTTCTTT,CASSGGGLNTEAFF
NA,NA,TRBJ2-4,TRBV14,TGTGCCAGCAGCCAATTTAGGGGGGCTCCGGCCAAAAACATTCAGTACTTC,CASSQFRGAPAKNIQYF
once,NA,TRBJ2-5,TRBV28,TGTGCCACCGGTTGGGGGTTACAAGAGACCCAGTACTTC,CATGWGLQETQYF
NA,TRBD1,TRBJ2-3,TRBV5-1,TGCGCCAGCAGTCAAGGACAGGGAGTGCAGTATTTT,CASSQGQGVQYF
NA,TRBD2,TRBJ2-1,TRBV10-2,TGCGCCAGCAAACTACTAGCGGGATCCTACAATGAGCAGTTCTTC,CASKLLAGSYNEQFF
NA,NA,TRBJ1-6,TRBV2,TGTGCCAGCAGAGGTGAGGGGAGCTCCTATAATTCACCCCTCCACTTT,CASRGEGSSYNSPLHF
NA,TRBD1,TRBJ1-5,TRBV24-1,TGTGCCACCAGTGAGGAGGGGGCGCCCCAGCATTTT,CATSEEGAPQHF
once,TRBD2,TRBJ2-5,TRBV5-4,TGTGCCAGCAGCGCCCGGACTAGCGGGTCTCAAGAGACCCAGTACTTC,CASSARTSGSQETQYF
NA,TRBD2,TRBJ2-7,TRBV6-5,TGTGCCAGCAGTAAAACCGTCGGGGGGAGTTACGAGCAGTACTTC,CASSKTVGGSYEQYF
NA,NA,TRBJ2-7,TRBV7-2,TGTGCCAGCAGCTTAGATGACAGGACGGGGGAGCAGTACTTC,CASSLDDRTGEQYF
NA,TRBD1,TRBJ2-5,TRBV19,TGTGCCAGTAGTATCGGACAGGCGCGCAATATAGAGACCCAGTACTTC,CASSIGQARNIETQYF
NA,NA,TRBJ1-1,TRBV9,TGTGCCAGCAGCCCCGGGGGGAGAACTGAAGCTTTCTTT,CASSPGGRTEAFF
once,NA,TRBJ1-3,TRBV28,TGTGCCAGCAGCCTACACACTCAGGGAGGAAACACCATATATTTT,CASSLHTQGGNTIYF
NA,NA,TRBJ2-5,TRBV5-4,TGTGCCAGCAGCCTTGGGTTGGAGCCTTGGGAGACCCAGTACTTC,CASSLGLEPWETQYF
few,TRBD2,TRBJ2-7,TRBV6-2/TRBV6-3,TGTGCCAGCAGTTACGGGACTAGCGGGAGGTTCTCCTACGAGCAGTACTTC,CASSYGTSGRFSYEQYF
NA,NA,TRBJ1-2,TRBV20-1,TGCAGTGTTACCTTTAACTATGGCTACACCTTC,CSVTFNYGYTF
NA,NA,TRBJ2-3,TRBV27,TGTGCCAGCAGTTTTTTGGGTGATACGCAGTATTTT,CASSFLGDTQYF
once,NA,TRBJ2-1,TRBV10-1,TGCGCCAGCAGTGAGTCGCTTATCTCCTACAATGAGCAGTTCTTC,CASSESLISYNEQFF
NA,TRBD1,TRBJ2-7,TRBV28,TGTGCCAGCAGTTCGACAGGGGTCCCCTACGAGCAGTACTTC,CASSSTGVPYEQYF
NA,TRBD1,TRBJ2-2,TRBV5-1,TGCGCCAGCAGCTTTGACAGGGGAGCTGGCGGGGAGCTGTTTTTT,CASSFDRGAGGELFF
NA,TRBD1,TRBJ1-1,TRBV29-1,TGCAGCGTTGATCCACCAGGTTACAGGGGGAACACTGAAGCTTTCTTT,CSVDPPGYRGNTEAFF
NA,TRBD2,TRBJ2-7,TRBV4-2,TGTGCCAGCAGCCAAGGGCAGGGAGGGTACTACGAGCAGTACTTC,CASSQGQGGYYEQYF
NA,TRBD1,TRBJ1-2,TRBV27,TGTGCCAGCAGTTTATCGTCACCGGGACAGGGAATCTATGGCTACACCTTC,CASSLSSPGQGIYGYTF
NA,NA,TRBJ2-5,TRBV6-1,TGTGCCAGCAGTGAATTGAGGGGTCTAGAGACCCAGTACTTC,CASSELRGLETQYF
NA,NA,TRBJ2-1,TRBV7-9,TGTGCCAGCATCCCGCAGGGATCCTACAATGAGCAGTTCTTC,CASIPQGSYNEQFF
NA,NA,TRBJ1-5,TRBV30,TGTGCCTGGGACGGGAACCATCAGCCCCAGCATTTT,CAWDGNHQPQHF
NA,NA,TRBJ2-7,TRBV27,TGTGCCAGCAGTTCCCCCCAGCGATACACCTACGAGCAGTACTTC,CASSSPQRYTYEQYF
NA,NA,TRBJ1-3,TRBV9,TGTGCCAGCAGCAGGGGTGACGGAAACACCATATATTTT,CASSRGDGNTIYF
NA,NA,TRBJ1-1,TRBV7-9,TGTGCCAGCAGCTTGGGCGGCGAGAACACTGAAGCTTTCTTT,CASSLGGENTEAFF
NA,NA,TRBJ2-2,TRBV27,TGTGCCAGCAGCTTGGGAACAGGGAGGCGGGAGCTGTTTTTT,CASSLGTGRRELFF
NA,TRBD2,TRBJ2-1,TRBV3-1/TRBV3-2,TGTGCCAGCAGCCAAGTGGGCGGGGGGGCCGATGAGCAGTTCTTC,CASSQVGGGADEQFF
NA,TRBD2,TRBJ2-3,TRBV7-9,TGTGCCAGCAGCTTTGCGGGAGCGACAGATACGCAGTATTTT,CASSFAGATDTQYF